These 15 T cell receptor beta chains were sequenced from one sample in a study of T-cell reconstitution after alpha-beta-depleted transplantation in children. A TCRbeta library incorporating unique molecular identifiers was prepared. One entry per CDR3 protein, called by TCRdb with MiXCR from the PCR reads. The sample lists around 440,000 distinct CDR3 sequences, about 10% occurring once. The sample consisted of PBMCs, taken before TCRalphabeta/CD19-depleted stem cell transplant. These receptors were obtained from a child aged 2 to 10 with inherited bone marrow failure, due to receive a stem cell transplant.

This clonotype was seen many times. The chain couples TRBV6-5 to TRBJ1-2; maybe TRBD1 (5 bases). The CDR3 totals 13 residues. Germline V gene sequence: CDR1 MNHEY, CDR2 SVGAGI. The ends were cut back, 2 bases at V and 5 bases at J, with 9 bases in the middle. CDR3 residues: CASSYQGWYGYTF. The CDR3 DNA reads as TGTGCCAGCAGTTACCAGGGTTGGTATGGCTACACCTTC.

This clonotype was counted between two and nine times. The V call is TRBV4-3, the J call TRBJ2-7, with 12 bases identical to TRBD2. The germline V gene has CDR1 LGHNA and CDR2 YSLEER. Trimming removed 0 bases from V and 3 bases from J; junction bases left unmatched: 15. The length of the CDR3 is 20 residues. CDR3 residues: CASSQEVLLAGGPSVYEQYF. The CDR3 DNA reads TGCGCCAGCAGCCAAGAAGTATTACTAGCGGGAGGCCCCTCCGTCTACGAGCAGTACTTC.

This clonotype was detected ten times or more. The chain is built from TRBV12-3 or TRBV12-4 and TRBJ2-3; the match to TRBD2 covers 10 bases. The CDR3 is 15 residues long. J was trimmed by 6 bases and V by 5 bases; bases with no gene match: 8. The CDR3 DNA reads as TGTGCCAGCAGTGCCGAGCGGGAGGGCCTGGATACGCAGTATTTT. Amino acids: CASSAEREGLDTQYF.

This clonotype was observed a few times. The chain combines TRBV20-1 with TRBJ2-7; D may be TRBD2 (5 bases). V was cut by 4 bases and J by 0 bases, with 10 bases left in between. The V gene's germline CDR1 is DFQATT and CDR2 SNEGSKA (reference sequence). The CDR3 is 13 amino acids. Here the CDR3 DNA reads TGCAGTGCTAAGCGAGGGAACTCCTACGAGCAGTACTTC. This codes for CSAKRGNSYEQYF.

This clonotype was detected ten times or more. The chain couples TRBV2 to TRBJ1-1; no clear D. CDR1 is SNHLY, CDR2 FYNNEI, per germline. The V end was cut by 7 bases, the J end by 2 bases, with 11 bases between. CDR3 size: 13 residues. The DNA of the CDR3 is TGTGCCAGCACCGGAGATTTTAACACTGAAGCTTTCTTT. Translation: CASTGDFNTEAFF.

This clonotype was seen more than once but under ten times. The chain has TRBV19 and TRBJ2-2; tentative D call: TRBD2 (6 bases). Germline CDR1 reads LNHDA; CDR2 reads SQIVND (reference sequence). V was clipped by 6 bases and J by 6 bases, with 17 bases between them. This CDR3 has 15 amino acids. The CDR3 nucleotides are TGTGCCAGTAGACCCCGGGGGAGGTATCCCGGGGAGCTGTTTTTT. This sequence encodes CASRPRGRYPGELFF.

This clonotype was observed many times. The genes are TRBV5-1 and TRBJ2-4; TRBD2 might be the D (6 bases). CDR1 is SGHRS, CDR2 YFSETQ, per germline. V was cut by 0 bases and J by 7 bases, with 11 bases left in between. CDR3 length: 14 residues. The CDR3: CASSLEPEGNIQYF. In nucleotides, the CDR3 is TGCGCCAGCAGCTTGGAGCCGGAGGGGAACATTCAGTACTTC.

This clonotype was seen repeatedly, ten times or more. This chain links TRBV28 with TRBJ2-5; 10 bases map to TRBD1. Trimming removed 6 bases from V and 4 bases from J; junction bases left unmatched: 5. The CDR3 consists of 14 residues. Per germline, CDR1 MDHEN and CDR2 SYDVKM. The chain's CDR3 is CASSDRGRGETQYF. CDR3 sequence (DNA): TGTGCCAGCAGCGACAGGGGGCGCGGAGAGACCCAGTACTTC.

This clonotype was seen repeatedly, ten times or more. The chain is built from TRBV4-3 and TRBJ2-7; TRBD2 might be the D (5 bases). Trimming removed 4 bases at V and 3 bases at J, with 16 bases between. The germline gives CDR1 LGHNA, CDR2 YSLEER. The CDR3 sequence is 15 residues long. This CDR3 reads CASSLTPTTHYEQYF. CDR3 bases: TGCGCCAGCAGCCTCACCCCGACTACCCACTACGAGCAGTACTTC.

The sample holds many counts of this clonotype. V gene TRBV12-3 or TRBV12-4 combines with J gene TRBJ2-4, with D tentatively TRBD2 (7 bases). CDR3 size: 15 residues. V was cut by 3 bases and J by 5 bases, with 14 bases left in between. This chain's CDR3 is CASSFRAGAENIQYF. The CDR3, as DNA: TGTGCCAGCAGTTTTAGGGCGGGGGCCGAAAACATTCAGTACTTC.

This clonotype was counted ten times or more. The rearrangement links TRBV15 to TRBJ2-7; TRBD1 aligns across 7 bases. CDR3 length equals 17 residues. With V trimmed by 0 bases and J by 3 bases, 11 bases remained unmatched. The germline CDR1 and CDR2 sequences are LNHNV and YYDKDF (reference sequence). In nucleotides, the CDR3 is TGTGCCACCAGCAGAGATCTATCAGAACAGGGGTACTACGAGCAGTACTTC. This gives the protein CATSRDLSEQGYYEQYF.

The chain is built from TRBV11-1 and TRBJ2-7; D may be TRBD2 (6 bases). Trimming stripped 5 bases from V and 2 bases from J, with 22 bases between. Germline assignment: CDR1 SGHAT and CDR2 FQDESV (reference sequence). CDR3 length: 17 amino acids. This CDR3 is CASSRFFGGRQTYEQYF. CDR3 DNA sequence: TGTGCCAGCAGCCGTTTTTTTGGTGGGAGGCAAACCTACGAGCAGTACTTC.

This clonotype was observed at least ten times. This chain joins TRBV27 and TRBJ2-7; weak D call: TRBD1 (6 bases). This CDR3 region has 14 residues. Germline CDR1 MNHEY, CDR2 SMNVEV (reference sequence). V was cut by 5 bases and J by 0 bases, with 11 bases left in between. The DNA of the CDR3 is TGTGCCAGCAGTACCAGGGGCAGCTCCTACGAGCAGTACTTC. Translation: CASSTRGSSYEQYF.

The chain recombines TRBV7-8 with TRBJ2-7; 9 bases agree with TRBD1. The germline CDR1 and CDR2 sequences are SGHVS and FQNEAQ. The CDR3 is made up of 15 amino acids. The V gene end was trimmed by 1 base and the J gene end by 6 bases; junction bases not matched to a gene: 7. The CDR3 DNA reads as TGTGCCAGCAGCTTAGAGGGACAGGGAACAACCGAGCAGTACTTC. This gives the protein CASSLEGQGTTEQYF. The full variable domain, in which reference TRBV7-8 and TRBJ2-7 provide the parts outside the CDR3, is GAGVSQSPRYKVAKRGQDVALRCDPISGHVSLFWYQQALGQGPEFLTYFQNEAQLDKSGLPSDRFFAERPEGSVSTLKIQRTQQEDSAVYLCASSLEGQGTTEQYFGPGTRLTVT.

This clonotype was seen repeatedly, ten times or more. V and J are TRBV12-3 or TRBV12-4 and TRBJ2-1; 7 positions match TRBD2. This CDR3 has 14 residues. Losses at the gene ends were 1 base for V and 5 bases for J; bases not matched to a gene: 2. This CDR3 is CASSLGGSDNEQFF. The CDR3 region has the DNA TGTGCCAGCAGTTTAGGCGGGAGCGACAATGAGCAGTTCTTC.